The entry that follows covers one TCR beta chain sequence. Antigen unknown. Trimming pared 1 base from V and 7 bases from J, leaving 19 bases between. Germline V CDR1 and CDR2: LNHNV, YYDKDF (reference sequence). CDR3 length equals 16 residues. The data were taken from a study of OX40 agonist ivuxolimab in advanced cancers. Profiling relied on immunoSEQ multiplex PCR, and the TCRdb table lists in-frame clones only, not all of them. The table has tens of thousands of clones, about 85% seen once. Study-level results: At doses 0.1 to 3.0 mg/kg, CD4+ and CD8+ clones expanded.

The receptor comes from an adult with an advanced solid tumor such as melanoma, head and neck, liver or kidney cancer. This rearrangement joins TRBV15 to TRBJ2-5; perhaps TRBD1 as D (5 bases). Sequencing was performed on CD4+ or CD8+ T cells sorted from blood, taken in a trial of the OX40 agonist ivuxolimab. CDR3: CATSRGPLLNTGTQYF. The CDR3 DNA reads TGTGCCACCAGCAGAGGCCCTCTCCTGAATACAGGGACCCAGTACTTC. Full variable domain (remainder filled in from reference TRBV15 and TRBJ2-5): DAMVIQNPRYQVTQFGKPVTLSCSQTLNHNVMYWYQQKSSQAPKLLFHYYDKDFNNEADTPDNFQSRRPNTSFCFLDIRSPGLGDTAMYLCATSRGPLLNTGTQYFGPGTRLLVL.